Shown below are 16 T cell receptor beta chains from a single sample sequenced in a study of beta chain features in type 1 diabetes. What was sequenced were expressed TCRB transcripts, since all of the isolated RNA had been reverse transcribed. Sequenced by immunoSEQ multiplex PCR; TCRdb stores in-frame clones only, minus some. This sample carries 350,000 or so clones, roughly a fifth of them seen once, and the ten largest clones take 0.035% to 0.055%. The specimen sequenced was naive CD4+ T cells from blood. The source is a young woman in good health.

The chain joins TRBV30 to TRBJ1-1; D is ambiguous. CDR3 length equals 14 residues. The V end was cut by 4 bases, the J end by 5 bases, with 17 bases between. Per the germline V gene, CDR1 is GTSNPN and CDR2 is SVGIG (reference sequence). The CDR3 region is CAWKRDWGGTEAFF. The CDR3 DNA follows: TGTGCCTGGAAGAGAGACTGGGGAGGGACTGAAGCTTTCTTT.

This clone came up once. V usage is TRBV4-2 and J usage is TRBJ1-6; D uncertain. The CDR3 loop spans 16 amino acids. Trimming stripped 0 bases from V and 10 bases from J, with 16 bases between. In germline, CDR1 is LGHNA, CDR2 YNFKEQ. The CDR3 sequence: CASSQDQREINSPLHF. In DNA form, the CDR3 reads TGTGCCAGCAGCCAAGATCAGAGGGAAATTAACTCACCCCTCCACTTT.

This chain joins TRBV18 and TRBJ2-6, with D maybe TRBD1 (5 bases). V gave up 3 bases and J gave up 0 bases, with 12 bases separating them. CDR3 size: 17 residues. Germline V CDR1 and CDR2: KGHSH, LQKENI. The CDR3 sequence: CASSPQGSSSGANVLTF. In DNA, the CDR3 is TGTGCCAGCTCACCCCAGGGTTCAAGCTCTGGGGCCAACGTCCTGACTTTC.

This chain uses TRBV9 with TRBJ1-6; D gene unclear. CDR1 SGDLS and CDR2 YYNGEE come from the germline V gene. Between the trimmed V and J ends, which lost 1 base and 8 bases, there was a span of 10 bases. The CDR3 covers 14 residues. DNA of the CDR3: TGTGCCAGCAGCGTACGCGCGGCAGATTCACCCCTCCACTTT. This translates into CASSVRAADSPLHF.

The table lists this clone with a few counts. The V gene is TRBV2, the J gene TRBJ2-1, with 14 bases matching TRBD2. This CDR3 is built from 15 residues. Germline V CDR1 and CDR2: SNHLY, FYNNEI. Trimming took 6 bases from V and 12 from J; bases not matched to a gene: 10. In nucleotides, the CDR3 is TGTGCCAGCAGGCCTCAGACTAGCGGGAGGGGTTCGCAGTTCTTC. Protein sequence: CASRPQTSGRGSQFF.

This clone has just a few counts. J is TRBJ1-1 and V is TRBV20-1, with D unclear. In germline, CDR1 is DFQATT, CDR2 SNEGSKA (reference sequence). This CDR3 contains 11 residues. V gave up 1 base and J gave up 9 bases, with 9 bases separating them. The CDR3 coding sequence is TGCAGTGCTAGAGGGGGAGGACAAGCTTTCTTT. It encodes CSARGGGQAFF.

This clone was detected only a few times. The rearrangement links TRBV29-1 to TRBJ2-7; 7 positions match TRBD1. Per the germline V gene, CDR1 is SQVTM and CDR2 is ANQGSEA. This CDR3 is built from 14 residues. The ends lost 5 bases at V and 2 bases at J; junction bases unmatched: 9. This CDR3 is CSVRDPGGTYEQYF. The CDR3 DNA follows: TGCAGCGTTAGGGACCCAGGGGGAACCTACGAGCAGTACTTC.

V usage is TRBV5-1 and J usage is TRBJ1-2, with TRBD1 as a possible D gene (5 bases). CDR1 and CDR2 (germline): SGHRS, YFSETQ. This CDR3 region has 13 residues. The V end was cut by 0 bases, the J end by 4 bases, with 7 bases between. The DNA for the CDR3 is TGCGCCAGCAGCTTGGAGGGGCCCTATGGCTACACCTTC. It encodes CASSLEGPYGYTF. Together with reference TRBV5-1 and TRBJ1-2, the CDR3 gives the full variable domain: KAGVTQTPRYLIKTRGQQVTLSCSPISGHRSVSWYQQTPGQGLQFLFEYFSETQRNKGNFPGRFSGRQFSNSRSEMNVSTLELGDSALYLCASSLEGPYGYTFGSGTRLTVV.

The chain has TRBV6-5 and TRBJ2-2; D possibly corresponds to TRBD1 (6 bases). Germline values: CDR1 MNHEY, CDR2 SVGAGI. Deletions cut 8 bases from V and 6 bases from J, with 19 bases between. This CDR3 is built from 15 residues. CDR3 bases: TGTGCCAGCGGCATTGCACAGGGTTCAGCCGGGGAGCTGTTTTTT. This gives the protein CASGIAQGSAGELFF.

This clone was picked up a small number of times. This rearrangement joins TRBV9 to TRBJ2-1; D may be TRBD1 (6 bases). V gave up 2 bases and J gave up 0 bases, with 9 bases separating them. The CDR3 loop spans 15 amino acids. The germline gives CDR1 SGDLS, CDR2 YYNGEE. The DNA of the CDR3 is TGTGCCAGCAGCGTCCAGGGGAGCTCCTACAATGAGCAGTTCTTC. This sequence encodes CASSVQGSSYNEQFF.

This clone was observed a few times. The genes are TRBV7-2 and TRBJ2-5; 15 bases map to TRBD2. The CDR3 is 15 residues long. Germline V gene sequence: CDR1 SGHTA, CDR2 FQGNSA. V shed 4 bases and J 10 bases; nucleotides not matched to a gene: 7. CDR3 sequence (DNA): TGTGCCAGCAGCTCCTCCGGGACTAGCGGGGGGAGCCAGTACTTC. Protein sequence: CASSSSGTSGGSQYF.

This clone was seen a handful of times. Other DNA sequences from this sample encode an identical CDR3 as well. The chain links TRBV18 to TRBJ2-7; D call uncertain. CDR1 is KGHSH, CDR2 LQKENI, per germline. V was trimmed by 2 bases and J by 1 base, leaving 6 bases between them. This CDR3 is 13 amino acids long. The CDR3 loop reads CASSPGSSYEQYF. CDR3 nucleotides: TGTGCCAGCTCACCAGGCAGTTCCTACGAGCAGTACTTC.

This clone was counted only a few times. J is TRBJ2-6 and V is TRBV4-3; perhaps TRBD2 as D (6 bases). This CDR3 region has 19 residues. V gave up 1 base and J gave up 1 base, with 17 bases separating them. Germline CDR1 reads LGHNA; CDR2 reads YSLEER. The CDR3 DNA sequence: TGCGCCAGCAGCCAAGCATCCGGGGGAGTCTCGTCTGGGGCCAACGTCCTGACTTTC. This gives the protein CASSQASGGVSSGANVLTF.

This clone appeared a few times. V is TRBV19 and J is TRBJ1-6; D is uncertain. V was shortened by 5 bases and J by 9 bases, with 14 bases between the two germline ends. CDR1 and CDR2 from the germline V gene are LNHDA and SQIVND (reference sequence). This CDR3 spans 14 amino acids. This chain's CDR3 is CASSPGEGVSPLHF. Written as DNA, the CDR3 is TGTGCCAGTAGTCCTGGAGAGGGAGTTTCACCCCTCCACTTT.

The chain carries TRBV7-8 and TRBJ2-7; TRBD1 aligns across 7 bases. Unmatched junction bases numbered 6, after V lost 4 bases and J lost 3 bases. The CDR3 length is 14 residues. Germline-derived CDR1 and CDR2 are SGHVS and FQNEAQ. In DNA form, the CDR3 reads TGTGCCAGCAGCTCAGACAGGGACGGCTACGAGCAGTACTTC. Translated, it gives CASSSDRDGYEQYF.

This chain connects TRBV28 to TRBJ2-7; D may be TRBD1 (6 bases). CDR1 and CDR2 (germline): MDHEN, SYDVKM. V was shortened by 6 bases and J by 3 bases, with 9 bases between the two germline ends. This CDR3 spans 12 amino acids. The DNA for the CDR3 is TGTGCCAGCAGATCGGACAGCTACGAGCAGTACTTC. It codes for CASRSDSYEQYF.